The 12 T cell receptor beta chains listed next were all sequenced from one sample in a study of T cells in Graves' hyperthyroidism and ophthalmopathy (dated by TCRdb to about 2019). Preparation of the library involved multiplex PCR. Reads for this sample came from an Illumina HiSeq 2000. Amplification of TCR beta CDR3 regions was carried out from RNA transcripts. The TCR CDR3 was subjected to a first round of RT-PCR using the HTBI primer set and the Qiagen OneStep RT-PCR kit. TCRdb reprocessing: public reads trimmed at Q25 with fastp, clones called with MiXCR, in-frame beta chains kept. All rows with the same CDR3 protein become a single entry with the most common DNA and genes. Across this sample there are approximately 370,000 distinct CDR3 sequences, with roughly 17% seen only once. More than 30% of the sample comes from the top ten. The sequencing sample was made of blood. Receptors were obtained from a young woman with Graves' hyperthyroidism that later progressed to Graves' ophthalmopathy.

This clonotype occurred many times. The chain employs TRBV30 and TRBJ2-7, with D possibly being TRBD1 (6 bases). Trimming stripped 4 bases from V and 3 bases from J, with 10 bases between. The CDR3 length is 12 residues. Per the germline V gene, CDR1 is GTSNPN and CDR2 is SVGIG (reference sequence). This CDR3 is CAWNQGSYEQYF. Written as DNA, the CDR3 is TGTGCCTGGAATCAGGGGAGCTACGAGCAGTACTTC.

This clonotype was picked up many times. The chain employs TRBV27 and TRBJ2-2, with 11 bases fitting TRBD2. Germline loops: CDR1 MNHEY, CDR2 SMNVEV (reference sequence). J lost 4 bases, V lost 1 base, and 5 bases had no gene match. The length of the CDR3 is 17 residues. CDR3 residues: CASSLYSGGASTGELFF. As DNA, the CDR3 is TGTGCCAGCAGTTTATATAGCGGGGGGGCGAGCACCGGGGAGCTGTTTTTT.

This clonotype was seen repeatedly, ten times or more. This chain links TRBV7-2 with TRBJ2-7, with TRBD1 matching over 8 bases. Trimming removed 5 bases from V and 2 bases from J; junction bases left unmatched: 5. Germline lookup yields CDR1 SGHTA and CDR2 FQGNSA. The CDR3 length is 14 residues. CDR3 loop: CASSHGQGTYEQYF. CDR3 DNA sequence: TGTGCCAGCAGCCACGGACAGGGAACCTACGAGCAGTACTTC. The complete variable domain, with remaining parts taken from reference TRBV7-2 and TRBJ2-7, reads GAGVSQSPSNKVTEKGKDVELRCDPISGHTALYWYRQSLGQGLEFLIYFQGNSAPDKSGLPSDRFSAERTGGSVSTLTIQRTQQEDSAVYLCASSHGQGTYEQYFGPGTRLTVT.

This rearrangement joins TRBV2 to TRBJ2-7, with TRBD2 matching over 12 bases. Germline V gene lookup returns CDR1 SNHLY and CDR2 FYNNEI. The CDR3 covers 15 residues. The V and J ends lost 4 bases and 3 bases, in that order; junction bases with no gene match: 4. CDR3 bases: TGTGCCAGCAGTGGGACTAGCGGGGAGTTCTACGAGCAGTACTTC. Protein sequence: CASSGTSGEFYEQYF. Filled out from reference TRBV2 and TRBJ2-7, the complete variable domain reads EPEVTQTPSHQVTQMGQEVILRCVPISNHLYFYWYRQILGQKVEFLVSFYNNEISEKSEIFDDQFSVERPDGSNFTLKIRSTKLEDSAMYFCASSGTSGEFYEQYFGPGTRLTVT.

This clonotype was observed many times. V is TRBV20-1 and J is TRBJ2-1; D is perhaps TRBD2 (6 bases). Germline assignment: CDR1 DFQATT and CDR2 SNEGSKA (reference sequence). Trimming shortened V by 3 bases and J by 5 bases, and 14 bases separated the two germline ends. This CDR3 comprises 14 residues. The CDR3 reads CSASGSGFHNEQFF. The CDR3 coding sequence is TGCAGTGCTAGCGGGAGTGGGTTCCACAATGAGCAGTTCTTC.

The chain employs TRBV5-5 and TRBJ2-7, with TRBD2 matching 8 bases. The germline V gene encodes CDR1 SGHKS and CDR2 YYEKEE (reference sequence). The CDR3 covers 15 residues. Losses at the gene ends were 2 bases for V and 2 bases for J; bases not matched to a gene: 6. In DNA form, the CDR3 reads TGTGCCAGCAGCTTAAGCGGGAGTTCCGCCTACGAGCAGTACTTC. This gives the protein CASSLSGSSAYEQYF.

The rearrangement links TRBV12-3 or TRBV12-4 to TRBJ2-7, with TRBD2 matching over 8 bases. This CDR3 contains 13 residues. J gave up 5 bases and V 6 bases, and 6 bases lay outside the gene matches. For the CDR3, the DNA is TGTGCCAGCAGCCGGGGGGGACGGGACGAGCAGTACGTC. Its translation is CASSRGGRDEQYV.

The CDR3 spells CASIPGPPNYGYTF. Written as DNA, the CDR3 is TGTGCCAGCATCCCAGGTCCCCCCAACTATGGCTACACCTTC. The V gene is TRBV7-6, the J gene TRBJ1-2; no reliable D call. The V gene's germline CDR1 is SGHVS and CDR2 FNYEAQ. The CDR3 runs to 14 residues. The V end lost 7 bases, the J end lost 2 bases, and 14 bases lay between the germline ends.

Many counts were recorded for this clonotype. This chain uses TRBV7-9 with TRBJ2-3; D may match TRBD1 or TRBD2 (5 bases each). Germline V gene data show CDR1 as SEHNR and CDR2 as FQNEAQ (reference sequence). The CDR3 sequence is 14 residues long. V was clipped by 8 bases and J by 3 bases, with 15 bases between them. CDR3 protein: CASYRAGSTDTQYF. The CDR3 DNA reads TGTGCCAGCTATCGGGCAGGGAGTACAGATACGCAGTATTTT.

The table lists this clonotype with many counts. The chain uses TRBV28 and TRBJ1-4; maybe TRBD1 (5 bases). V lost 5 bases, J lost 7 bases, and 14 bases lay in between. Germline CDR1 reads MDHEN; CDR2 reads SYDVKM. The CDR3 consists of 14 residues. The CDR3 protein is CASSPRGSGEKLFF. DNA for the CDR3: TGTGCCAGCAGTCCCCGGGGGAGTGGTGAAAAACTGTTTTTT.

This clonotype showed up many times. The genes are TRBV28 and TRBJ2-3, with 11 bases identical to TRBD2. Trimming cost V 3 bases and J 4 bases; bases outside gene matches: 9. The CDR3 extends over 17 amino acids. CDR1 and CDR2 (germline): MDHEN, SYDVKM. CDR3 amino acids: CASSFGSSGGWADTQYF. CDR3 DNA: TGTGCCAGCAGTTTCGGCTCTAGCGGGGGGTGGGCAGATACGCAGTATTTT.

Here the CDR3 reads CASSHSGRGNSYEQYV. The CDR3 DNA is TGTGCCAGCAGCCATAGCGGGAGGGGAAACTCCTACGAGCAGTACGTC. The V and J genes are TRBV7-2 and TRBJ2-7, with 11 nucleotides matching TRBD2. J gave up 0 bases and V 5 bases, and 6 bases lay outside the gene matches. The CDR3 runs to 16 residues. Germline loops: CDR1 SGHTA, CDR2 FQGNSA.